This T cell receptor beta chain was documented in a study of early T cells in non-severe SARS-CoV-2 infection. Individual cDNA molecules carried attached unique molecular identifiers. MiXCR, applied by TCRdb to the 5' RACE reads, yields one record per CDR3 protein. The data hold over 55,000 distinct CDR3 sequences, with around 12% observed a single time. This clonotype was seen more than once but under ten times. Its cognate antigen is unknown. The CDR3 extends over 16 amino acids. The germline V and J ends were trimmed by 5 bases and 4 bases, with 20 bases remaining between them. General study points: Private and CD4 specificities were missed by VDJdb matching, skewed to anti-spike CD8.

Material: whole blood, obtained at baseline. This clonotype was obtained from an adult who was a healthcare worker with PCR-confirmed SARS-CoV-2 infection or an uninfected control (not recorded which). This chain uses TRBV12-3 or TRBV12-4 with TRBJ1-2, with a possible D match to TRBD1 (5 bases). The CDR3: CASSPSRGGIGYGYTF. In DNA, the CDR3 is TGTGCCAGCAGTCCTTCCCGGGGGGGGATTGGCTATGGCTACACCTTC.